Below, one T cell receptor (beta chain) is given with its context. Trimming shortened V by 7 bases and J by 5 bases, and 20 bases separated the two germline ends. The CDR3 extends over 15 amino acids. The germline V gene has CDR1 MDHEN and CDR2 SYDVKM. These data come from a study of blood T cell repertoires in COVID-19. Study at large: PBMCs, B-cell-depleted T cells, or T cells were the source of the cDNA or gDNA that made up the material.

This study enrolled people aged 18 to 89 from about two dozen US geographic areas. Clinical history as reported by participants underpinned cohort assignment. In the authors' workflow: The authors estimated nucleated cell counts from reference gene primer amplification. Profiling relied on immunoSEQ multiplex PCR, and the TCRdb table lists in-frame clones only, not all of them. For V, J and clone size, that table is used; D and trimming come from the DNA. The sample lists 210,000 or so clones; 83% were seen once. The chain employs TRBV28 and TRBJ1-1; the D is unclear. The specimen was PBMCs or T cells enriched from blood (not recorded which). The source is a woman aged 45-65 years who had been exposed to COVID-19. DNA of the CDR3: TGTGCCAGCAAACGGGCAGACTTCGGAGGGACTGAAGCTTTCTTT. It codes for CASKRADFGGTEAFF.